These 8 T cell receptor beta chains originate from one sample sequenced in a study of T cells in Graves' hyperthyroidism and ophthalmopathy. The source material, RNA transcripts, was used to amplify TCR beta CDR3 regions. First-round RT-PCR of the TCR CDR3 relied on the HTBI primer set. TCRdb processed the multiplex PCR reads anew with MiXCR; each CDR3 protein has one entry. The sample lists 280,000 or so distinct CDR3 sequences; over 12% were seen once. The specimen sequenced was blood. These receptors all come from a woman aged 45 to 65 with Graves' hyperthyroidism that later progressed to Graves' ophthalmopathy.

This clonotype was seen many times. The V and J genes are TRBV28 and TRBJ2-7; D unresolved. Germline-derived CDR1 and CDR2 are MDHEN and SYDVKM. The ends were cut back, 6 bases at V and 12 bases at J, with 18 bases in the middle. This CDR3 has 12 amino acids. The CDR3 here is CASSNRWTLGYF. The CDR3 DNA follows: TGTGCCAGCAGCAACCGGTGGACCTTAGGGTACTTC.

This clonotype was recorded at least ten times. The gene calls are TRBV3-1 and TRBJ1-5; a possible D gene is TRBD1 (5 bases). The germline gives CDR1 LGHDT, CDR2 YNNKEL (reference sequence). CDR3 size: 14 residues. V was shortened by 2 bases and J by 4 bases, with 9 bases between the two germline ends. The CDR3 sequence: CASSQMAGNQPQHF. In nucleotides, the CDR3 is TGTGCCAGCAGCCAAATGGCAGGGAATCAGCCCCAGCATTTT.

In this sample, this clonotype turned up many times. The CDR3 DNA sequence: TGTGCCAGCAGCTTAGTCCTAGTGGGAGCCAAAAACATTCAGTACTTC. Its translation: CASSLVLVGAKNIQYF. The chain links TRBV11-2 to TRBJ2-4; unclear D gene. The CDR3 sequence is 16 residues long. V was cut by 1 base and J by 0 bases, with 10 bases left in between. Germline V lookup: CDR1 SGHAT, CDR2 FQNNGV.

This clonotype was detected only a few times. The chain employs TRBV19 and TRBJ2-5; D call uncertain. The V gene's germline CDR1 is LNHDA and CDR2 SQIVND (reference sequence). Trimming removed 3 bases from V and 4 bases from J, with 9 bases in between. This CDR3 spans 13 amino acids. As DNA, the CDR3 is TGTGCCAGTAGTATGGATGAAGGAGAGACCCAGTACTTC. As protein: CASSMDEGETQYF.

The chain couples TRBV15 to TRBJ2-5; D remains unclear. From germline, CDR1 is LNHNV and CDR2 YYDKDF (reference sequence). CDR3 length: 14 residues. Trimming took 0 bases from V and 2 from J, leaving 7 bases between them. The DNA of the CDR3 is TGTGCCACCAGCAGAGATCTGGAACAAGAGACCCAGTACTTC. This encodes CATSRDLEQETQYF.

This clonotype was detected ten times or more. The J gene is TRBJ2-2, the V gene TRBV10-1; no firm D call. Between the trimmed V and J ends, which lost 0 bases and 2 bases, there was a span of 1 base. The CDR3 length is 13 residues. Germline CDR1 is WNHNN and CDR2 is SYGVQD (reference sequence). The CDR3 here is CASSESNTGELFF. The DNA for the CDR3 is TGCGCCAGCAGTGAGTCAAACACCGGGGAGCTGTTTTTT.

This clonotype was detected ten times or more. The DNA of the CDR3 is TGTGCCAGCAGCTTGGCCGCCAGGGACCCCTACGAGCAGTACTTC. It codes for CASSLAARDPYEQYF. This chain uses TRBV5-5 with TRBJ2-7; D may match TRBD1 or TRBD2 (5 bases each). CDR1 and CDR2 (germline): SGHKS, YYEKEE (reference sequence). V was cut by 0 bases and J by 2 bases, with 12 bases left in between. The length of the CDR3 is 15 residues.

This clonotype has a count of ten or more. The V and J genes are TRBV2 and TRBJ2-3; 7 bases are a match to TRBD2. Germline trimming cut 0 bases from V and 5 bases from J; bases unmatched to any gene: 2. Germline values: CDR1 SNHLY, CDR2 FYNNEI. The CDR3 has 14 residues. The CDR3 sequence: CASSEAGGGDTQYF. CDR3 DNA: TGTGCCAGCAGTGAAGCGGGGGGGGGAGATACGCAGTATTTT.